This TCR beta chain was profiled in a study of cytomegalovirus exposure and HLA in healthy donors. Looking at the study overall: The 110 or so validation repertoires were produced on the same platform as the 650 or so repertoires of the first cohort. This was reported in a later analysis. Findings of the study overall: In vitro testing confirmed a few CMV-associated chains as specific for CMV antigens. Cytomegalovirus-associated TCR beta chains were listed, numbering roughly 150. In the 100 to 150 validation repertoires, under 95% of cluster scores exceeded 0, per a later analysis.

CDR1 is MNHEY and CDR2 is SMNVEV in the germline V gene (reference sequence). The CDR3 has 15 residues. The V and J ends lost 7 bases and 0 bases respectively, with 13 bases between them. Using immunoSEQ multiplex PCR, the repertoire was profiled, and TCRdb retains in-frame clones only, with some absent. The repertoire holds about 170,000 clones, approximately 89% seen once, with under 3.5% in the top ten. As regards this clone: What it recognizes is unknown.

This chain links TRBV27 with TRBJ1-3, with D possibly being TRBD1 (6 bases). The sequenced sample consisted of PBMCs. The receptor's source is a man younger than 35 in good health and CMV-seropositive. The CDR3 DNA sequence: TGTGCCAGCACCATTGGACAGTACTCTGGAAACACCATATATTTT. Its protein is CASTIGQYSGNTIYF.